These T cell receptor beta chains were read from a single sample in a study of cytomegalovirus exposure and HLA in healthy donors. Some clones are missing from TCRdb's copy, which holds only in-frame ones; the method was immunoSEQ multiplex PCR. The sample includes under 85,000 clones, 94% of them seen just once. The material sequenced was PBMCs. These receptor sequences come from a woman aged 18-30 years in good health and CMV-seronegative. The CDR3 runs from the conserved cysteine through the conserved F or W. The D gene is left open where the match is weak. The listing skips clone size in some rows; elsewhere it reads once, few, many or a size class.

TGTGCCAGCAGCTTTTATTCCGGGGAGCTGTTTTTT	CASSFYSGELFF	.	TRBJ2-2	.	TRBV11-3
TGCGCCAGCAGCTTGGTAGCACAGGGGGCCTCCGAGCAGTACTTC	CASSLVAQGASEQYF	TRBD1	TRBJ2-7	.	TRBV5-1
TGCGCCAGCAGCCTGCACGAGGGAGGCGAGCAGTACTTC	CASSLHEGGEQYF	.	TRBJ2-7	.	TRBV5-1
TGTGCCTGGATGAGGTACGGGGACAGGGGCTATGGCTACACCTTC	CAWMRYGDRGYGYTF	TRBD1	TRBJ1-2	.	TRBV30
TGTGCCAGCAGTCGACAGGGGGATCAGCCCCAGCATTTT	CASSRQGDQPQHF	TRBD1	TRBJ1-5	.	TRBV6-6
TGTGCCACCAACTTCGGACAGGGATACACCGGGGAGCTGTTTTTT	CATNFGQGYTGELFF	TRBD1	TRBJ2-2	.	TRBV6-1
TGTGCCACGATGGGGGGGAATTACGAGCAGTACTTC	CATMGGNYEQYF	TRBD2	TRBJ2-7	.	TRBV2
TGTGCCAGCAGCAAAGGCGGACAGGGCGGGGAGCTGTTTTTT	CASSKGGQGGELFF	TRBD1	TRBJ2-2	.	TRBV28
TGTGCCAGCAGCACCCGGGGGAACATTCAGTACTTC	CASSTRGNIQYF	.	TRBJ2-4	.	TRBV11-3
TGTGCCTGGAGCCCGGGACATTCCTACGAGCAGTACTTC	CAWSPGHSYEQYF	.	TRBJ2-7	once	TRBV30
TGTGCCACCCAACCTCCGGACAGAACAGATCAGCCCCAGCATTTT	CATQPPDRTDQPQHF	.	TRBJ1-5	.	TRBV6-6
TGTGCTAGCAGCTTCGGGACTAGCGGGGGGAATGAGCAGTTCTTC	CASSFGTSGGNEQFF	TRBD2	TRBJ2-1	.	TRBV7-7
TGTGCCAGTAGTCCCGGGACACAGACTGTTGAAGCTTTCTTT	CASSPGTQTVEAFF	.	TRBJ1-1	.	TRBV19
TGTGCCAGCAGCAGGGACAGAAAGAGCTCTGGAAACACCATATATTTT	CASSRDRKSSGNTIYF	TRBD1	TRBJ1-3	.	TRBV2
TGTGCCTGGAGTGTACTTAGGGGGCGCGGGGAGACCCAGTACTTC	CAWSVLRGRGETQYF	TRBD1	TRBJ2-5	.	TRBV30
TGTGCCAGCAGCGTGGGACAGCAAGGTTCCTACGAGCAGTACTTC	CASSVGQQGSYEQYF	TRBD1	TRBJ2-7	.	TRBV5-4
TGTGCCAGCAGCTTGCGGGGAGGGGCGGGCGAGCAGTACTTC	CASSLRGGAGEQYF	TRBD2	TRBJ2-7	.	TRBV5-5
TGTGCCAGCAGCCGGACAGGGTGGGAGACCCAGTACTTC	CASSRTGWETQYF	TRBD1	TRBJ2-5	.	TRBV27
TGTGCCAGCAGCCAGGTCGGAGGATATGGCTACACCTTC	CASSQVGGYGYTF	.	TRBJ1-2	.	TRBV14
TGCAGCGTTGAACGTGGGACTCCCCACGAGCAGTACTTC	CSVERGTPHEQYF	.	TRBJ2-7	.	TRBV29-1
TGTGCCAGCAGCCCTCATGGACTAGCAACAGATACGCAGTATTTT	CASSPHGLATDTQYF	TRBD2	TRBJ2-3	once	TRBV7-2
TGTGCCAGCAGTTTCCCGACTAGCGGGAGTACAGATACGCAGTATTTT	CASSFPTSGSTDTQYF	TRBD2	TRBJ2-3	.	TRBV28
TGTGCCAGCAGCGGATCACCGGGACTAGCGGGAGTATCGGAGACCCAGTACTTC	CASSGSPGLAGVSETQYF	TRBD2	TRBJ2-5	.	TRBV7-9
TGCGCCAGCAGTGGTCGGGAAGGACAGGGAGGCACTGAAGCTTTCTTT	CASSGREGQGGTEAFF	TRBD1	TRBJ1-1	.	TRBV10-2
TGTGCCAGCAGCCCGAGAGGGGGCTTAGGAGAGACCCAGTACTTC	CASSPRGGLGETQYF	TRBD1	TRBJ2-5	.	TRBV7-6
TGTGCCAGTAGTATCGGGACGGGGGGACTGTATGAGCAGTTCTTC	CASSIGTGGLYEQFF	TRBD2	TRBJ2-1	.	TRBV19
TGTGCCAGCACGCGACAGGGCGCTGGCTATGGCTACACCTTC	CASTRQGAGYGYTF	TRBD1	TRBJ1-2	.	TRBV7-2
TGTGCCAGCTCACCCCGGACAGGGGCACGGAACACTGAAGCTTTCTTT	CASSPRTGARNTEAFF	TRBD1	TRBJ1-1	.	TRBV18
TGTGCCAGCGCATTGACAGGGTCTCTCTCTTACGAGCAGTACTTC	CASALTGSLSYEQYF	TRBD1	TRBJ2-7	.	TRBV2
TGTGCCAGCAGTATTAGCCCATACAATCAGCCCCAGCATTTT	CASSISPYNQPQHF	.	TRBJ1-5	.	TRBV6-5
TGTGCCAGCAGTTACATGTCAGGGGGCGCGTTAGAGACCCAGTACTTC	CASSYMSGGALETQYF	TRBD1	TRBJ2-5	.	TRBV6-6
TGTGCCAGCAGCCTAGGGACAGCCATCTATGGCTACACCTTC	CASSLGTAIYGYTF	TRBD1	TRBJ1-2	.	TRBV9
TGTGCCAGCAGCTTAGTAAGGACAGGATACCAAGAGACCCAGTACTTC	CASSLVRTGYQETQYF	TRBD1	TRBJ2-5	once	TRBV11-2
TGTGCCATCGGACTAGCGGGAGATATAGATACGCAGTATTTT	CAIGLAGDIDTQYF	TRBD2	TRBJ2-3	.	TRBV6-1
TGTGCCAGCGGCAGACAGAGAACACCCCTCCACTTT	CASGRQRTPLHF	.	TRBJ1-6	.	TRBV6-5
TGCGCCAGCAGCTTGGGGCAGGACTATGGCTACACCTTC	CASSLGQDYGYTF	.	TRBJ1-2	.	TRBV5-1
TGTGCCAGCAGCGGTCGGAGGTCTGAAGCTTTCTTT	CASSGRRSEAFF	.	TRBJ1-1	once	TRBV6-1
TGCGCCAGCAGCCCTATAGACAGGGGCGATGAAAAACTGTTTTTT	CASSPIDRGDEKLFF	TRBD1	TRBJ1-4	once	TRBV4-1
TGTGCCAGCAGCTCGACTAGCGGGAGGGCCCAAGATACGCAGTATTTT	CASSSTSGRAQDTQYF	TRBD2	TRBJ2-3	.	TRBV7-9
TGTGCCAGCAGCCAGGGACAGGGGACATTGAACACTGAAGCTTTCTTT	CASSQGQGTLNTEAFF	TRBD1	TRBJ1-1	.	TRBV14
TGTGCCAGCAGCCCGCCCCCAGGGATGAACACTGAAGCTTTCTTT	CASSPPPGMNTEAFF	.	TRBJ1-1	.	TRBV7-2
TGTGCCAGCTCCCTACAGGCAAACGAGCAGTACTTC	CASSLQANEQYF	.	TRBJ2-7	.	TRBV18
TGTGCTAGTGGTTCAACTGCTAGCGGAGTACTGGATACCTACAATGAGCAGTTCTTC	CASGSTASGVLDTYNEQFF	TRBD2	TRBJ2-1	.	TRBV12-5
TGTGCCACCAGCAGAGAAGGGGGCTCGGGCAATCAGCCCCAGCATTTT	CATSREGGSGNQPQHF	TRBD1	TRBJ1-5	.	TRBV15
TGTGCCAGCAGCCAGAACTTCGGGACTAATGAAAAACTGTTTTTT	CASSQNFGTNEKLFF	.	TRBJ1-4	.	TRBV14